The 15 T cell receptor beta chains below all came from one sample that was sequenced in a study of cytomegalovirus exposure and HLA in healthy donors. PCR involved 60 Vbeta and 13 Jbeta primers. The repertoire was sequenced with immunoSEQ multiplex PCR; TCRdb's copy has only in-frame clones and lacks some. The listing records 120,000 or so clones. Sequencing was done on a sample of PBMCs. The receptors stem from a man between 18 and 35 years old in good health and CMV-seronegative.

The rearrangement uses TRBV10-3 and TRBJ2-5; TRBD1 matches at 8 bases. Judging by the DNA end, TRBJ2-7 fits better; the J call may be wrong. CDR3 length: 15 amino acids. CDR1 and CDR2 from the germline V gene are ENHRY and SYGVKD. The DNA for the CDR3 is TGTGCCATCAGTGCTAGACAGGGGAAATCCTACGAGCAGTACTTC. Its translation is CAISARQGKSYEQYF.

J is TRBJ2-3 and V is TRBV5-4; 11 bases match TRBD2. V trimming: 0 bases; J trimming: 10 bases; junction bases outside the gene matches: 10. The CDR3 length is 16 residues. Germline CDR1 is SGHNT and CDR2 is YYREEE (reference sequence). The CDR3 protein is CASSLGLAGPFDAQYF. DNA for the CDR3: TGTGCCAGCAGCTTGGGACTAGCGGGGCCCTTCGACGCGCAGTATTTT.

The chain joins TRBV7-2 to TRBJ2-3; no clear D gene. Germline V lookup: CDR1 SGHTA, CDR2 FQGNSA. This CDR3 contains 15 residues. With 3 bases removed from V and 3 bases from J, the gap between germline ends came to 13 bases. The CDR3 reads CASSFDRVKTDTQYF. In DNA, the CDR3 is TGTGCCAGCAGCTTTGACCGGGTAAAGACAGATACGCAGTATTTT.

V gene TRBV5-1 combines with J gene TRBJ1-2; TRBD1 is a possible D gene (6 bases). The CDR3 length is 15 residues. V was pared by 4 bases and J by 5 bases, with 18 bases between. Germline CDR1 is SGHRS and CDR2 is YFSETQ. The CDR3 reads CASSPEGVTRYGYTF. In nucleotides, the CDR3 is TGCGCCAGCAGCCCCGAGGGGGTCACTAGGTATGGCTACACCTTC.

The chain couples TRBV5-6 to TRBJ2-3; 11 positions agree with TRBD2. This CDR3 comprises 15 residues. CDR1 and CDR2 from the germline V gene are SGHDT and YYEEEE. Trimming removed 2 bases from V and 5 bases from J; junction bases left unmatched: 4. CDR3 nucleotides: TGTGCCAGCAGCTTCGGACTAGCGGGCGGAGATACGCAGTATTTT. It codes for CASSFGLAGGDTQYF.

The genes are TRBV6-5 and TRBJ2-2; 9 bases are a match to TRBD1. The CDR3 sequence is 15 residues long. V lost 6 bases, J lost 4 bases, and 6 bases stayed unmatched. CDR1 and CDR2 (germline): MNHEY, SVGAGI. CDR3 DNA: TGTGCCAGCAGAATCGGACAGGGGTTCACCGGGGAGCTGTTTTTT. Its protein is CASRIGQGFTGELFF.

The V and J genes are TRBV28 and TRBJ2-1; a possible D gene is TRBD2 (6 bases). This CDR3 has 14 amino acids. Trimming pared 3 bases from V and 8 bases from J, leaving 14 bases between. Germline V gene sequence: CDR1 MDHEN, CDR2 SYDVKM. This chain's CDR3 is CASSFRRLAYEQFF. Here the CDR3 DNA reads TGTGCCAGCAGTTTCCGTCGCCTAGCGTATGAGCAGTTCTTC.

J is TRBJ1-2 and V is TRBV7-2; D is ambiguous. Germline values: CDR1 SGHTA, CDR2 FQGNSA. V dropped 3 bases and J dropped 3 bases, with 8 bases sitting between them. The CDR3 contains 13 residues. The CDR3 coding sequence is TGTGCCAGCAGCTTCCGACGGGACTATGGCTACACCTTC. Its translation is CASSFRRDYGYTF.

The chain carries TRBV7-8 and TRBJ2-1; 9 nucleotides line up with TRBD2. The CDR3 extends over 16 amino acids. The V gene's germline CDR1 is SGHVS and CDR2 FQNEAQ. The J segment lost 7 bases and the V segment lost 5 bases, leaving 12 bases of the junction unmatched. This chain's CDR3 is CASSPAGTSLSNEQFF. The CDR3 DNA sequence: TGTGCCAGCAGCCCCGCCGGGACTAGCTTGAGTAATGAGCAGTTCTTC.

The chain uses TRBV20-1 and TRBJ2-5; D gene ambiguous. Germline CDR1 reads DFQATT; CDR2 reads SNEGSKA (reference sequence). This CDR3 comprises 11 residues. Trimming removed 4 bases from V and 4 bases from J, with 7 bases in between. The CDR3 DNA is TGCAGTGCTAAACTTCTAGAGACCCAGTACTTC. Amino acid sequence: CSAKLLETQYF.

The chain carries TRBV19 and TRBJ1-5; 9 nucleotides match TRBD1. With 6 bases clipped from V and 2 bases from J, the junction kept 8 bases outside the gene matches. CDR1 and CDR2 (germline): LNHDA, SQIVND (reference sequence). The CDR3 covers 16 residues. CDR3 loop: CASSWLQGAGNQPQHF. CDR3 sequence (DNA): TGTGCCAGTAGCTGGCTACAGGGGGCCGGCAATCAGCCCCAGCATTTT. Looking up the rest from reference TRBV19 and TRBJ1-5 gives the full variable domain: DGGITQSPKYLFRKEGQNVTLSCEQNLNHDAMYWYRQDPGQGLRLIYYSQIVNDFQKGDIAEGYSVSREKKESFPLTVTSAQKNPTAFYLCASSWLQGAGNQPQHFGDGTRLSIL.

This rearrangement joins TRBV2 to TRBJ2-5; D possibly corresponds to TRBD2 (6 bases). TRBJ2-7 explains the end of the DNA better; the J call may be wrong. Germline V gene lookup returns CDR1 SNHLY and CDR2 FYNNEI. The CDR3 loop spans 14 amino acids. CDR3 amino acids: CASRVGSFPAEQYF. In nucleotides, the CDR3 is TGTGCCAGCAGGGTCGGGAGTTTCCCTGCCGAGCAGTACTTC.

The V gene is TRBV9, the J gene TRBJ2-6, with D tentatively TRBD2 (6 bases). Between the trimmed V and J ends, which lost 0 bases and 4 bases, there was a span of 14 bases. There are 17 residues in the CDR3. CDR1 and CDR2 from the germline V gene are SGDLS and YYNGEE. The CDR3: CASSVATGVSGANVLTF. The CDR3 DNA reads TGTGCCAGCAGCGTAGCTACGGGGGTGTCAGGGGCCAACGTCCTGACTTTC.

The chain has TRBV10-3 and TRBJ2-5; D ambiguous. The DNA end is a closer match to TRBJ2-7, so the J assignment may be wrong. The germline V gene encodes CDR1 ENHRY and CDR2 SYGVKD. The CDR3 length is 12 residues. The CDR3 DNA reads as TGTGCCATCAGTGAGTCGAGGTACGAGCAGTACTTC. This sequence encodes CAISESRYEQYF.

The chain has TRBV29-1 and TRBJ2-5; D unclear. Per germline, CDR1 SQVTM and CDR2 ANQGSEA. This CDR3 has 14 amino acids. The V gene lost 5 bases and the J gene lost 1 base, with 14 bases spanning the gap. CDR3 loop: CSVRVTRSQETQYF. In nucleotides, the CDR3 is TGCAGCGTTCGGGTCACTCGGTCCCAAGAGACCCAGTACTTC.